This T cell receptor beta chain stems from a study of blood T cell repertoires in COVID-19. Study details: Some COVID-19 samples were acute and others convalescent; all came from the United States, Italy and Spain. Sources were T cells, B-cell-depleted T cells, or PBMCs; the material itself was cDNA or gDNA.

In the source study's methods: For nucleated cells, counts were estimated from reference gene primer amplification. TCRdb keeps only in-frame clones here, not all; method: immunoSEQ multiplex PCR. That table furnishes V, J and clone size, whereas the DNA furnished D and trimming. The data contain 280,000 or so clones, under 90% of them seen just once; the ten biggest clones take up 8.5% to 9.5%. V lost 6 bases to trimming and J lost 7 bases, with 13 bases between them. This CDR3 is 12 amino acids long. Germline V gene data show CDR1 as MDHEN and CDR2 as SYDVKM. The V call is TRBV28, the J call TRBJ2-7, with unresolved D. This receptor was identified in a woman aged 45-65 years who had recovered from COVID-19. Material for sequencing was peripheral blood. The chain's CDR3 is CASRFGRREQYF. The CDR3 coding sequence is TGTGCCAGCAGATTTGGCCGGCGGGAGCAGTACTTC.